The clone carrying this T cell receptor beta chain was observed a handful of times. Its antigen is undetermined. This sample stems from a study of blood T cells in healthy people across ages. Study information: The template switching approach captured approximately one barcoded beta molecule for every two T cells.

Points from the study as a whole: Changes in expanded clonotypes were possibly confounded, as the CMV status of donors was unknown.

A second PCR, run for about 6 to 11 cycles, used a sample-barcoded 5' primer plus a J-beta primer mix. A template-switch adaptor with 12 random nucleotides tagged each cDNA molecule. Each CDR3 protein is one row after TCRdb ran MiXCR on the 5' RACE reads. The sample has around 900,000 distinct CDR3 sequences, around 54% seen once; the top ten hold about 22%. V lost 2 bases and J lost 4, with 5 bases in between. Germline V gene lookup returns CDR1 LGHDT and CDR2 YNNKEL (reference sequence). The CDR3 runs 12 residues. The chain uses TRBV3-1 and TRBJ2-5; D remains unclear. Material for sequencing was blood. The TCR comes from an older woman in good health. The CDR3 here is CASSQLPETQYF. DNA for the CDR3: TGTGCCAGCAGCCAATTACCAGAGACCCAGTACTTC.